This T cell receptor beta chain was retrieved from a study of T cells in Graves' hyperthyroidism and ophthalmopathy. Study summary: At initial diagnosis, before any treatment had begun, peripheral blood was obtained.

Template material for amplifying TCR beta CDR3 regions consisted of RNA transcripts. An initial round of RT-PCR targeting the TCR CDR3 relied on the HTBI primer set. TCRdb re-analysed the multiplex PCR reads in MiXCR, keeping a single row per CDR3 protein. The table records around 300,000 distinct CDR3 sequences, 11% to 15% of them present only once. Notes on this clonotype: Its antigen is still unknown.

The hyperthyroidism patients had all been newly diagnosed, and their disease duration was under 2 months. Their ages ranged from 18 to 65 years. The CDR3 is 14 residues long. The V and J ends lost 2 bases and 7 bases, in that order; junction bases with no gene match: 6. Germline V gives CDR1 SGHRS, CDR2 YFSETQ. Study-level results: Peripheral blood also featured most of the thyroid clonotypes expanded above 0.001. Ophthalmopathy was predicted by the model a median of about 6.7 months ahead of onset.

Sequencing used blood. This clonotype originated in a woman aged 25 to 45 with Graves' hyperthyroidism. The chain employs TRBV5-1 and TRBJ2-1; 7 bases line up with TRBD1. This CDR3 reads CASSFDRVGNEQFF. The DNA of the CDR3 is TGCGCCAGCAGCTTTGACAGGGTTGGTAATGAGCAGTTCTTC.